This paragraph reports one T cell receptor beta chain. These data belong to a study of blood T cell repertoires in COVID-19. In the study overall: In each case, the material was cDNA or gDNA derived from T cells, B-cell-depleted T cells, or PBMCs.

The germline V gene encodes CDR1 SGHTA and CDR2 FQGTGA. The CDR3 runs 13 residues. V gave up 5 bases and J gave up 4 bases; unmatched junction bases: 4. Some clones are missing from TCRdb's copy, which holds only in-frame ones; the method was immunoSEQ multiplex PCR. The top ten clones hold around 1.8% of a sample with about 440,000 clones, nearly 90% of them seen once. The specimen sequenced was PBMCs or T cells enriched from blood (not recorded which). The TCR originated in a woman aged 18-29 years with acute COVID-19. The chain carries TRBV7-3 and TRBJ2-5; 7 bases align to TRBD1. The CDR3 DNA sequence: TGTGCCAGCAGCACGGGACAGAGAGAGACCCAGTACTTC. Its translation: CASSTGQRETQYF.